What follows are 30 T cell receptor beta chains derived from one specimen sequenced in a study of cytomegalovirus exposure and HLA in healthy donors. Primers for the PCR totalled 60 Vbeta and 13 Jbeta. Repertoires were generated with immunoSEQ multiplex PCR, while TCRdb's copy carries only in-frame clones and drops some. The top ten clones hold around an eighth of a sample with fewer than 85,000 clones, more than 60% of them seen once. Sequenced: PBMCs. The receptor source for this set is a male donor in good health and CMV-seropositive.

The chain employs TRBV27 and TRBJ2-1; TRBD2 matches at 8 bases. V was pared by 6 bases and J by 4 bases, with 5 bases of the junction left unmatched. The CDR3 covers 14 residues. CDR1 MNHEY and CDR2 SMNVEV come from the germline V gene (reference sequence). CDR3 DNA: TGTGCCAGCAGCACTAGCGGTCCATACAATGAGCAGTTCTTC. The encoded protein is CASSTSGPYNEQFF.

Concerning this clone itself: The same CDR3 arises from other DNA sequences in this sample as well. DNA of the CDR3: TGTGCCAGCAGTTACCCGGGGCAGGGGATCAGAGGCTACACCTTC. It specifies CASSYPGQGIRGYTF. The chain has TRBV6-5 and TRBJ1-2, with D maybe TRBD1 (6 bases). Trimming left V 2 bases short and J 8 bases short, with 18 bases between. The CDR3 is 15 residues long. Germline CDR1 and CDR2: MNHEY and SVGAGI.

The CDR3 DNA reads as TGTGCCAGCAGGCCCGGGGGGTGGGGCACTGAAGCTTTCTTT. Its translation is CASRPGGWGTEAFF. V is TRBV27 and J is TRBJ1-1; perhaps TRBD1 as D (5 bases). The V end lost 6 bases, the J end lost 4 bases, and 15 bases lay between the germline ends. Germline V lookup: CDR1 MNHEY, CDR2 SMNVEV (reference sequence). The CDR3 runs to 14 residues.

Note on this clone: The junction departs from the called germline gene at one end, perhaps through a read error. The CDR3 bases are TGTGCCAGCAGCTTAAATCGGGACAGGGGGCGCAGTAGAATTGACTTC. Translating gives CASSLNRDRGRSRIDF. The rearrangement links TRBV5-5 to TRBJ2-7; 12 bases agree with TRBD1. Germline CDR1 is SGHKS and CDR2 is YYEKEE (reference sequence). This CDR3 spans 16 amino acids.

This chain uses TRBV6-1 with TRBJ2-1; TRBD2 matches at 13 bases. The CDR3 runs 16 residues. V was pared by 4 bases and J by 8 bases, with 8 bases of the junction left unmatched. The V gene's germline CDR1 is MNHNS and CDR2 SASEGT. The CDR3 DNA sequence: TGTGCCAGCAGTGCGCCGGGACTAGCGGGATCCGATGAGCAGTTCTTC. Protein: CASSAPGLAGSDEQFF.

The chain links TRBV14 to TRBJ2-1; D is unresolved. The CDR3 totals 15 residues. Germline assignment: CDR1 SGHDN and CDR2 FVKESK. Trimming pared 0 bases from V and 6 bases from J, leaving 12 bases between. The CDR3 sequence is CASSQDTRFGNEQFF. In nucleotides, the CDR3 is TGTGCCAGCAGCCAAGATACCAGGTTTGGCAATGAGCAGTTCTTC.

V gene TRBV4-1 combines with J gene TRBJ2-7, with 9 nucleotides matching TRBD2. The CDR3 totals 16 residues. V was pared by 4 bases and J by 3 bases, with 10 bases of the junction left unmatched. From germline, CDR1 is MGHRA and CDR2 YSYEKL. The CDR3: CASSLSGGAGGYEQYF. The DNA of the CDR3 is TGCGCCAGCAGCCTTTCCGGAGGAGCGGGAGGCTACGAGCAGTACTTC.

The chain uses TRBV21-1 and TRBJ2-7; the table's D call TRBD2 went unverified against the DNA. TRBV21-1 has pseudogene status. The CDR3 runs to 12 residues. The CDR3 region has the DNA TGTGCCAGCATCCCGAGGGCCCACGAGCAGTACTTC. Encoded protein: CASIPRAHEQYF.

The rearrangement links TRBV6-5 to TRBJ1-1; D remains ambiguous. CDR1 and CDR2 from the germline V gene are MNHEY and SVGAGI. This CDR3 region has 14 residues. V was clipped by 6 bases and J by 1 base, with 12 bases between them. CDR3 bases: TGTGCCAGCAGAGTTGCTCGGGAGAACACTGAAGCTTTCTTT. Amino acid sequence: CASRVARENTEAFF.

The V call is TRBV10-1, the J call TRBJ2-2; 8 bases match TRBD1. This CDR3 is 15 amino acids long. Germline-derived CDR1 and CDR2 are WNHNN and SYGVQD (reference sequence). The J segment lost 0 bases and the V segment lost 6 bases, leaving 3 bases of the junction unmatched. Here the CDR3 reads CASRSGGANTGELFF. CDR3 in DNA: TGCGCCAGCAGGTCAGGGGGCGCGAACACCGGGGAGCTGTTTTTT.

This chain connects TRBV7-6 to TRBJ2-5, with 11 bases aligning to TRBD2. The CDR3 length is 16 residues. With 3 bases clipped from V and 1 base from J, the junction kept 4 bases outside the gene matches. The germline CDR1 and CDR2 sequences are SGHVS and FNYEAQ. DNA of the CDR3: TGTGCCAGCAGCTTCTCTAGCGGGGGGCTCCAAGAGACCCAGTACTTC. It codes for CASSFSSGGLQETQYF.

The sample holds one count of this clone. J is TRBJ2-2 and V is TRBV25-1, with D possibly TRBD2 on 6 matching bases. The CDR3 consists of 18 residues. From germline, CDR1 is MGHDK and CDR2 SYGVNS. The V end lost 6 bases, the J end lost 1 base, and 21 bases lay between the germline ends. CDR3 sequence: CASSHRRGDPVNTGELFF. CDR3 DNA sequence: TGTGCCAGCAGCCATCGGCGGGGCGACCCCGTGAACACCGGGGAGCTGTTTTTT.

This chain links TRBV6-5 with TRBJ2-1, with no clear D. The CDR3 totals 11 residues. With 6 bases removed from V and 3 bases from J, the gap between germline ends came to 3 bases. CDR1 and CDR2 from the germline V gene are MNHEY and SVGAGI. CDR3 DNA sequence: TGTGCCAGCAGCAACTACAATGAGCAGTTCTTC. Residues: CASSNYNEQFF.

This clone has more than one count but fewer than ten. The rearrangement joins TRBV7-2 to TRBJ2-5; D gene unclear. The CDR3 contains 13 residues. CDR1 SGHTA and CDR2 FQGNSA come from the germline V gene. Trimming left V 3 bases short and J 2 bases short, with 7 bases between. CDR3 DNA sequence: TGTGCCAGCAGCTTTGGGCAGCAAGAGACCCAGTACTTC. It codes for CASSFGQQETQYF.

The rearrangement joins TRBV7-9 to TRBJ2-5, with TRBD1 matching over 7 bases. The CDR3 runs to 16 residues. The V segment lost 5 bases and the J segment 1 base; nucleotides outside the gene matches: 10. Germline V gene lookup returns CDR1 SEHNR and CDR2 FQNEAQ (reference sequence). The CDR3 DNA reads TGTGCCAGCAGCGAATACGGGACAGCTCCCCAAGAGACCCAGTACTTC. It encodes CASSEYGTAPQETQYF. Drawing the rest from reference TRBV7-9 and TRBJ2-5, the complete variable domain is DTGVSQNPRHKITKRGQNVTFRCDPISEHNRLYWYRQTLGQGPEFLTYFQNEAQLEKSRLLSDRFSAERPKGSFSTLEIQRTEQGDSAMYLCASSEYGTAPQETQYFGPGTRLLVL.

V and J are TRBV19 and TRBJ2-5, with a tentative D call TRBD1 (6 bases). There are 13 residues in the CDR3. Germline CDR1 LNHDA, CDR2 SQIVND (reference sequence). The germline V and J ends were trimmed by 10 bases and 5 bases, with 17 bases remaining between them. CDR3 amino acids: CATARARGETQYF. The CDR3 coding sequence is TGTGCCACTGCCCGGGCTAGGGGGGAGACCCAGTACTTC.

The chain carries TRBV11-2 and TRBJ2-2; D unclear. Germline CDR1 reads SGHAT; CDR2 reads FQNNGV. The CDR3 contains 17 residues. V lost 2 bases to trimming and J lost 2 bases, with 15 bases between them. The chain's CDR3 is CASSLSAARTNTGELFF. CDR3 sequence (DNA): TGTGCCAGCAGCTTATCCGCAGCGAGAACCAACACCGGGGAGCTGTTTTTT.

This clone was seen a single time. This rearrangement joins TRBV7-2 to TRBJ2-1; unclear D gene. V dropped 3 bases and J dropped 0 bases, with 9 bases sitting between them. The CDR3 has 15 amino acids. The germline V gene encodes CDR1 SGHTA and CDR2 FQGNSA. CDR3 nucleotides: TGTGCCAGCAGCTTGGCTCCTAGCTCCTACAATGAGCAGTTCTTC. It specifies CASSLAPSSYNEQFF.

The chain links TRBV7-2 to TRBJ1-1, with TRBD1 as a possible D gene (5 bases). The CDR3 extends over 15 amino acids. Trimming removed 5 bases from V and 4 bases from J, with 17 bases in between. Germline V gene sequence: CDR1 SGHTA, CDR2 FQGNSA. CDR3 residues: CASSPTPGGVTEAFF. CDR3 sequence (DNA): TGTGCCAGCAGCCCTACCCCGGGAGGGGTCACTGAAGCTTTCTTT.

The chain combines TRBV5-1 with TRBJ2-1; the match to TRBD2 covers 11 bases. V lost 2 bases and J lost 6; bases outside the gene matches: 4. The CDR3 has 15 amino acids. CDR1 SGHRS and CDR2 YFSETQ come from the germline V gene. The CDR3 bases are TGCGCCAGCAGCTTAACTAGCGGGAGCGGCAATGAGCAGTTCTTC. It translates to CASSLTSGSGNEQFF.

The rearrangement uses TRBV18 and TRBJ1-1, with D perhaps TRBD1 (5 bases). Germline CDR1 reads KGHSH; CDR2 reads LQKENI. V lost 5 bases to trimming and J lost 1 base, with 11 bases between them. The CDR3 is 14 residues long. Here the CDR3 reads CASSRTTGNTEAFF. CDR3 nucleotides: TGTGCCAGCTCAAGAACAACAGGGAACACTGAAGCTTTCTTT.

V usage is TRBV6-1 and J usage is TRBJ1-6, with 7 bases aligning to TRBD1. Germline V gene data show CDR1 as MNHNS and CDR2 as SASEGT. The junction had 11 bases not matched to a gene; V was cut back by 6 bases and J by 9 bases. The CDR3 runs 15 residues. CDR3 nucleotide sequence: TGTGCCAGCAGGGTACTACAGGGGTTCATTTCACCCCTCCACTTT. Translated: CASRVLQGFISPLHF.

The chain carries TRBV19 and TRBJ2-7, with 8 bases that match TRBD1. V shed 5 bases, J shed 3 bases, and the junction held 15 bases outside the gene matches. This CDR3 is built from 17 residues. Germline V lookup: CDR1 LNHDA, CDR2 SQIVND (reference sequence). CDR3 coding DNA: TGTGCCAGTAGTTCTTCTCTTACCGGGACAGGTCTCTACGAGCAGTACTTC. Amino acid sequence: CASSSSLTGTGLYEQYF. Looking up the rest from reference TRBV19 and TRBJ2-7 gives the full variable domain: DGGITQSPKYLFRKEGQNVTLSCEQNLNHDAMYWYRQDPGQGLRLIYYSQIVNDFQKGDIAEGYSVSREKKESFPLTVTSAQKNPTAFYLCASSSSLTGTGLYEQYFGPGTRLTVT.

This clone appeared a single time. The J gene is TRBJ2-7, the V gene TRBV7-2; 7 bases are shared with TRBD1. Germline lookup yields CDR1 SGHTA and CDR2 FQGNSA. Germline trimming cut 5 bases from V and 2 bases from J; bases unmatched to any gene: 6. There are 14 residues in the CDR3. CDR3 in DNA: TGTGCCAGCAGCCGGGACAGACGCCCCTACGAGCAGTACTTC. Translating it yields CASSRDRRPYEQYF.

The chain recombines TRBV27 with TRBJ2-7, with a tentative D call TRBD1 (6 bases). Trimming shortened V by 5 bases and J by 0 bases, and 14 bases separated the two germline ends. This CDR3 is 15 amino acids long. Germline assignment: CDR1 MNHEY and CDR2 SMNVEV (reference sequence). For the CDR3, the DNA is TGTGCCAGCAGTCCTCGACAGGTTGCCTCCTACGAGCAGTACTTC. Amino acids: CASSPRQVASYEQYF.

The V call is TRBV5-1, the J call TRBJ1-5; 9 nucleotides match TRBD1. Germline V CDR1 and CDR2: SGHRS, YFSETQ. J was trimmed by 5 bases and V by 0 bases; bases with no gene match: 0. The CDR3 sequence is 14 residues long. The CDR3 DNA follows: TGCGCCAGCAGCTTGGGACAGGGGGATCAGCCCCAGCATTTT. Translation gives CASSLGQGDQPQHF. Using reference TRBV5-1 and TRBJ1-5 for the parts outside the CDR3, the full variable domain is KAGVTQTPRYLIKTRGQQVTLSCSPISGHRSVSWYQQTPGQGLQFLFEYFSETQRNKGNFPGRFSGRQFSNSRSEMNVSTLELGDSALYLCASSLGQGDQPQHFGDGTRLSIL.

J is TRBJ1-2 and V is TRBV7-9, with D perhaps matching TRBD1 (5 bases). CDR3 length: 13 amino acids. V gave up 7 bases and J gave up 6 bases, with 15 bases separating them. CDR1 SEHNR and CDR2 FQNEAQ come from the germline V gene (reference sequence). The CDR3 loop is CASNRWGENGYTF. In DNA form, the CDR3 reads TGTGCCAGCAACAGATGGGGGGAGAATGGCTACACCTTC.

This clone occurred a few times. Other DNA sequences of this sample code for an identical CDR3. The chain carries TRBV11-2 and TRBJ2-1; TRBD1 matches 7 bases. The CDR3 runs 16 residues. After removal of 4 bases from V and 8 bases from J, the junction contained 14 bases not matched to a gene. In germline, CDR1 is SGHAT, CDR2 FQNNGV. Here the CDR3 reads CASSSNLRGRSHEQFF. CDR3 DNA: TGTGCCAGCAGCTCAAACCTAAGGGGGCGTTCGCATGAGCAGTTCTTC.

The CDR3 here is CASRPESGGAYNEQFF. CDR3 coding DNA: TGTGCCAGCAGACCAGAAAGCGGGGGGGCCTACAATGAGCAGTTCTTC. This chain uses TRBV5-4 with TRBJ2-1, with 10 bases fitting TRBD2. The CDR3 consists of 16 residues. Germline CDR1 SGHNT, CDR2 YYREEE (reference sequence). V shed 5 bases, J shed 2 bases, and the junction held 7 bases outside the gene matches. Variable domain in full (rest from reference TRBV5-4 and TRBJ2-1): ETGVTQSPTHLIKTRGQQVTLRCSSQSGHNTVSWYQQALGQGPQFIFQYYREEENGRGNFPPRFSGLQFPNYSSELNVNALELDDSALYLCASRPESGGAYNEQFFGPGTRLTVL.

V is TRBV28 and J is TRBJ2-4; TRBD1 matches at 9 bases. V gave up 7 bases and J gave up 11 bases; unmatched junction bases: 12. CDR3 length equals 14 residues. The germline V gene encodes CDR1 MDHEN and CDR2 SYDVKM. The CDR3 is CASMVVPGQGFQYF. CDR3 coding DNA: TGTGCCAGCATGGTGGTACCGGGACAGGGATTTCAGTACTTC.